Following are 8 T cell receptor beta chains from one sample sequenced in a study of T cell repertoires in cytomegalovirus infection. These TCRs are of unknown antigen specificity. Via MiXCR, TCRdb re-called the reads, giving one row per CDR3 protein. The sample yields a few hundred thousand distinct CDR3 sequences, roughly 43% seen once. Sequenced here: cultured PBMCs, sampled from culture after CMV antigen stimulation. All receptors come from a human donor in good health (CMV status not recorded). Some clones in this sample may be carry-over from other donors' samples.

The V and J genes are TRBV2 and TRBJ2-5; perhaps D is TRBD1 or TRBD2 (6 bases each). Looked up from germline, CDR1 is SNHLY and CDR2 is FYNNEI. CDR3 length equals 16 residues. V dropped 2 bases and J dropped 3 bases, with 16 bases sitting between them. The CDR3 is CASSEWPGAKEETQYF. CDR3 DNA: TGTGCCAGCAGTGAATGGCCGGGGGCGAAGGAAGAGACCCAGTACTTC.

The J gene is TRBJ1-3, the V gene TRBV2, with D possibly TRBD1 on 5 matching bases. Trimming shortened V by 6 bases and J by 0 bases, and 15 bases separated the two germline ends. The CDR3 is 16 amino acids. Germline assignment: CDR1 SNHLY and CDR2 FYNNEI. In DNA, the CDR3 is TGTGCCAGCAGCTCCATAGACAGATTCTCTGGAAACACCATATATTTT. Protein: CASSSIDRFSGNTIYF. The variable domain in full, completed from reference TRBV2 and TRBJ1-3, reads EPEVTQTPSHQVTQMGQEVILRCVPISNHLYFYWYRQILGQKVEFLVSFYNNEISEKSEIFDDQFSVERPDGSNFTLKIRSTKLEDSAMYFCASSSIDRFSGNTIYFGEGSWLTVV.

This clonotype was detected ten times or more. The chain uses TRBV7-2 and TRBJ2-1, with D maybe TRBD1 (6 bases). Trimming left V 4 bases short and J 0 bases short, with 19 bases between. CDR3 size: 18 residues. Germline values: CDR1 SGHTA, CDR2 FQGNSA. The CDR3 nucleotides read TGTGCCAGCAGCTCCGGGCGCCCGAGGGGGAACTCCTACAATGAGCAGTTCTTC. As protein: CASSSGRPRGNSYNEQFF.

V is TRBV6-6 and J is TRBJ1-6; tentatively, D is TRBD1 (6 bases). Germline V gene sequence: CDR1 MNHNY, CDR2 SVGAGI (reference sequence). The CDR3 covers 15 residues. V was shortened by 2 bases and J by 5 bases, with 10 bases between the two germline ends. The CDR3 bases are TGTGCCAGCAGTTACAATGGACAGAATAATTCACCCCTCCACTTT. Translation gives CASSYNGQNNSPLHF.

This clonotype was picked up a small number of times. CDR3 in amino acids: CASRLGWETQYF. DNA for the CDR3: TGCGCCAGCAGGCTGGGTTGGGAGACCCAGTACTTC. The chain is built from TRBV5-1 and TRBJ2-5; D not resolved. V lost 5 bases to trimming and J lost 5 bases, with 10 bases between them. This CDR3 region has 12 residues. Germline V gives CDR1 SGHRS, CDR2 YFSETQ.

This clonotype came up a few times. The CDR3 sequence: CASSPPRATDPSEETQYF. Here the CDR3 DNA reads TGTGCCAGCAGCCCCCCCCGTGCCACCGACCCCTCGGAAGAGACCCAGTACTTC. The chain is built from TRBV11-2 and TRBJ2-5, with D hard to call. The germline V gene encodes CDR1 SGHAT and CDR2 FQNNGV. The CDR3 totals 18 residues. V lost 5 bases and J lost 3, with 25 bases in between. The full variable domain, with the rest looked up from reference TRBV11-2 and TRBJ2-5, is EAGVAQSPRYKIIEKRQSVAFWCNPISGHATLYWYQQILGQGPKLLIQFQNNGVVDDSQLPKDRFSAERLKGVDSTLKIQPAKLEDSAVYLCASSPPRATDPSEETQYFGPGTRLLVL.

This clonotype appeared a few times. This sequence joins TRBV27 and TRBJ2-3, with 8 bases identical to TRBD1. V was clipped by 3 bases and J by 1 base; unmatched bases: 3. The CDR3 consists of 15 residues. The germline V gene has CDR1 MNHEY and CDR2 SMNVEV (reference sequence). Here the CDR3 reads CASSFRDRRTDTQYF. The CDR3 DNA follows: TGTGCCAGCAGTTTCCGGGACAGGCGCACAGATACGCAGTATTTT.

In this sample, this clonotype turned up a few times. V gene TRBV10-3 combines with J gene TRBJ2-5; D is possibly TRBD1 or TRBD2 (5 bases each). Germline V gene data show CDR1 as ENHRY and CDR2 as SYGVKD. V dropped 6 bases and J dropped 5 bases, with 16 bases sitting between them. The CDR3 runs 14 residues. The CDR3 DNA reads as TGTGCCATCAGGTCGGGGCAGGGCGAGGAGACCCAGTACTTC. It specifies CAIRSGQGEETQYF.